This T cell receptor beta chain was recovered during a study of cytomegalovirus exposure and HLA in healthy donors. J was trimmed by 4 bases and V by 5 bases; bases with no gene match: 6. Germline V gives CDR1 LNHDA, CDR2 SQIVND (reference sequence). This CDR3 has 15 residues. The PCR used 60 Vbeta and 13 Jbeta primers. Profiled with immunoSEQ multiplex PCR; TCRdb holds only in-frame clones, not every one. The sample contains 200,000 to 250,000 clones, 70% of which appear only once. The sample comprised PBMCs. The rearrangement uses TRBV19 and TRBJ1-2, with TRBD1 matching over 11 bases. The receptor was derived from a man aged 40-55 years in good health and CMV-seropositive. The CDR3 nucleotides are TGTGCCAGTAGTCCTTGGGGACAGGGGGGCTATGGCTACACCTTC. Encoded protein: CASSPWGQGGYGYTF.